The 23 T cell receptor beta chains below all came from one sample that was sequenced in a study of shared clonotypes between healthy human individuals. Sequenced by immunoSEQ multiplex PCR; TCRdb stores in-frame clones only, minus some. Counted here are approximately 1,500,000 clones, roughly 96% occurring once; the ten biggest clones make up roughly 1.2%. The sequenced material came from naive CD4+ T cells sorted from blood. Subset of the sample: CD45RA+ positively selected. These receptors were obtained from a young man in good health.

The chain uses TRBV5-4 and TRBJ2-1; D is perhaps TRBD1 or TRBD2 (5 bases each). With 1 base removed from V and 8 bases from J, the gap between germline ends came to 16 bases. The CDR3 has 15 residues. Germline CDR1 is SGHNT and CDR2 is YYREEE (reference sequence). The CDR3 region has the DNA TGTGCCAGCAGCTTGCGAGGGGCCCCACGGGATGAGCAGTTCTTC. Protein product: CASSLRGAPRDEQFF.

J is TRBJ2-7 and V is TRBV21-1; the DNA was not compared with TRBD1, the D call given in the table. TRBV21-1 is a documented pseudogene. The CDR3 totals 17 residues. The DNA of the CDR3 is TGTGCCAGCAGCAGGGAAGGGGTGGGCAGGGCCACCTACGAGCAGTACTTC. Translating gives CASSREGVGRATYEQYF.

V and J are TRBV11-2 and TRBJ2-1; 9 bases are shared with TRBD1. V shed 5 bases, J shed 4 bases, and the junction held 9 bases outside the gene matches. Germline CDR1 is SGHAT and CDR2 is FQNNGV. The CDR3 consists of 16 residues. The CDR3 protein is CASSLLTGGGYNEQFF. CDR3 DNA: TGTGCCAGCAGCCTGTTGACAGGGGGGGGTTACAATGAGCAGTTCTTC. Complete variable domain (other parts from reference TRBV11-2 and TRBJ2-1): EAGVAQSPRYKIIEKRQSVAFWCNPISGHATLYWYQQILGQGPKLLIQFQNNGVVDDSQLPKDRFSAERLKGVDSTLKIQPAKLEDSAVYLCASSLLTGGGYNEQFFGPGTRLTVL.

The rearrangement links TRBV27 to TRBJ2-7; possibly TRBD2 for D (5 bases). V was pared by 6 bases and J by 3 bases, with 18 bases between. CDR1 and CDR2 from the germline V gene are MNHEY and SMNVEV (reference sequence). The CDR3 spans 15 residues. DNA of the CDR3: TGTGCCAGCAGCCAAGCCGGGGAGAGGTTCTACGAGCAGTACTTC. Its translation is CASSQAGERFYEQYF.

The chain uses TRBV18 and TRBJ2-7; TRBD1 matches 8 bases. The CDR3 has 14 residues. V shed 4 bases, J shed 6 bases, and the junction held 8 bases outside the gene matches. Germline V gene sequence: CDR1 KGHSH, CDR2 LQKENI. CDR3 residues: CASSLQTGAAEQYF. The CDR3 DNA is TGTGCCAGCTCACTTCAGACAGGGGCGGCCGAGCAGTACTTC. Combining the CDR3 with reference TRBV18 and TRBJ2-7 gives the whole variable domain NAGVMQNPRHLVRRRGQEARLRCSPMKGHSHVYWYRQLPEEGLKFMVYLQKENIIDESGMPKERFSAEFPKEGPSILRIQQVVRGDSAAYFCASSLQTGAAEQYFGPGTRLTVT.

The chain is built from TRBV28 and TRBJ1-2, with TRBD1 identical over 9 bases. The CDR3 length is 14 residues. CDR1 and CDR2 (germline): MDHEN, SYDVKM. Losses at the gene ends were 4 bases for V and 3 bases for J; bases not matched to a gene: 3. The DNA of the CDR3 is TGTGCCAGCAGTTCCTGGACAGGGGACTATGGCTACACCTTC. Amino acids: CASSSWTGDYGYTF.

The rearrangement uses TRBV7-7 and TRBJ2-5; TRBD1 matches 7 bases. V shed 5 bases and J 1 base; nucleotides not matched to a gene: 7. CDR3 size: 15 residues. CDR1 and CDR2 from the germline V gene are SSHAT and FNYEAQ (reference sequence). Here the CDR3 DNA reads TGTGCCAGCAGCCGATCCGGGACAGCCCAAGAGACCCAGTACTTC. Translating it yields CASSRSGTAQETQYF.

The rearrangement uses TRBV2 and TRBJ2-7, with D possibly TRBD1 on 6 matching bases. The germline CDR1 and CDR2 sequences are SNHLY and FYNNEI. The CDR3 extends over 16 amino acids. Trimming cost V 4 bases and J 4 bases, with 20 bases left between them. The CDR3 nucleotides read TGTGCCAGCAGTGGGGCTCCAGGGGTTCTACCATACGAGCAGTACTTC. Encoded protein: CASSGAPGVLPYEQYF.

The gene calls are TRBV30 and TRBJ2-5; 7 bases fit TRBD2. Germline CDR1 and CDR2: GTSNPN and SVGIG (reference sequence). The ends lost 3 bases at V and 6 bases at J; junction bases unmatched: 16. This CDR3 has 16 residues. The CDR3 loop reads CAWRGLGRETLKTQYF. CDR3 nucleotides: TGTGCCTGGAGGGGGCTTGGGCGGGAGACATTGAAGACCCAGTACTTC.

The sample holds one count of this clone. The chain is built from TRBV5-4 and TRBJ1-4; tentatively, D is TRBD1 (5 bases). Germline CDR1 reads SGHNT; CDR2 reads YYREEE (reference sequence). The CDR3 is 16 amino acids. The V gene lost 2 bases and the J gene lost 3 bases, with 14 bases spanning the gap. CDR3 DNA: TGTGCCAGCAGCTTAACTTCGGGGGTGCCTAATGAAAAACTGTTTTTT. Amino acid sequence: CASSLTSGVPNEKLFF.

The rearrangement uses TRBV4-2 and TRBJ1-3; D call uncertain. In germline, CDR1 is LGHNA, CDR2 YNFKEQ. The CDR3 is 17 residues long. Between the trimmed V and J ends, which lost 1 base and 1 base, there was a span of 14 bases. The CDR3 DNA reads TGTGCCAGCAGCCAAGTCGGACGCCTACTTTCTGGAAACACCATATATTTT. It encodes CASSQVGRLLSGNTIYF.

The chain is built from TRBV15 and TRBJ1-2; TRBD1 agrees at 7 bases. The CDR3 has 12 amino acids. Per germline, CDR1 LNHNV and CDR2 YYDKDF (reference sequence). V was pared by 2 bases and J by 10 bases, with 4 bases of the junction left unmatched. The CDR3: CATSRTTGYYTF. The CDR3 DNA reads TGTGCCACCAGCAGAACGACAGGGTACTACACCTTC.

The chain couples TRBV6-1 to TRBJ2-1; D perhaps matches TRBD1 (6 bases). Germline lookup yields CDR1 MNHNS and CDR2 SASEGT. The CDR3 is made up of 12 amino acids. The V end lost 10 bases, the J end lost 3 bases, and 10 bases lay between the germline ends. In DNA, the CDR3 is TGTGCCAAGACAGGAGACTACAATGAGCAGTTCTTC. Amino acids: CAKTGDYNEQFF.

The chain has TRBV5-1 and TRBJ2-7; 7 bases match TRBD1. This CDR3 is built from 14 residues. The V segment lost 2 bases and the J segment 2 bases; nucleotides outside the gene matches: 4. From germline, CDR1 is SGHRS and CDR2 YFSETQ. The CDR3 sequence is CASSLGGPTYEQYF. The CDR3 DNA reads TGCGCCAGCAGCTTAGGGGGCCCGACCTACGAGCAGTACTTC.

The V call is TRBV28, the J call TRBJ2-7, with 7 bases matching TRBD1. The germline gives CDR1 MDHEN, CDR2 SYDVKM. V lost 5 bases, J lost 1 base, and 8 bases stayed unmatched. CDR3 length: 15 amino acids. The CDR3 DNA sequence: TGTGCCAGCAGTCCACCGACAGGGCGATCCTACGAGCAGTACTTC. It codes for CASSPPTGRSYEQYF.

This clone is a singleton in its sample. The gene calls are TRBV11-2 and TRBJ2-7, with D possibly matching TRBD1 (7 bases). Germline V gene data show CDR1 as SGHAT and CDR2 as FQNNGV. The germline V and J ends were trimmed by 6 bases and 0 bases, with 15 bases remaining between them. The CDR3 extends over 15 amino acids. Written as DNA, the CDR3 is TGTGCCAGCAGTTCGGCAGGGGGGAACTCCTACGAGCAGTACTTC. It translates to CASSSAGGNSYEQYF.

The CDR3 coding sequence is TGTGCCAGCAGTGGAGGATTAGTACCTAATGAAAAACTGTTTTTT. It codes for CASSGGLVPNEKLFF. V is TRBV27 and J is TRBJ1-4; no clear D gene. CDR3 length: 15 residues. Trimming pared 5 bases from V and 3 bases from J, leaving 13 bases between. Germline lookup yields CDR1 MNHEY and CDR2 SMNVEV (reference sequence).

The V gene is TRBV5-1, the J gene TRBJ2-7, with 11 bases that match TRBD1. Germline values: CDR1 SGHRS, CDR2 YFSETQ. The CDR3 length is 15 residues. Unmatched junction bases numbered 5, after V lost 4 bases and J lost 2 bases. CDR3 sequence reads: CASSIPGQGAYEQYF. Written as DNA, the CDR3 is TGCGCCAGCAGCATTCCGGGACAGGGGGCCTACGAGCAGTACTTC.

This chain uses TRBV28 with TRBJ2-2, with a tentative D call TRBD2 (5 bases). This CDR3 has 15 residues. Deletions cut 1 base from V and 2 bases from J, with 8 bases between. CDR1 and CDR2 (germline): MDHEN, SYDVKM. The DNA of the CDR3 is TGTGCCAGCAGTTTATTTAGCGCCAACACCGGGGAGCTGTTTTTT. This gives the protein CASSLFSANTGELFF.

The CDR3 DNA reads TGTGCCAGCAGCCCAGACGGGACGCCTCGAGGCTACACCTTC. This sequence encodes CASSPDGTPRGYTF. The chain joins TRBV9 to TRBJ1-2; a weak D match, TRBD1 (5 bases). CDR1 and CDR2 (germline): SGDLS, YYNGEE. V lost 4 bases and J 8 bases, leaving 18 bases between the germline ends. The CDR3 runs to 14 residues.

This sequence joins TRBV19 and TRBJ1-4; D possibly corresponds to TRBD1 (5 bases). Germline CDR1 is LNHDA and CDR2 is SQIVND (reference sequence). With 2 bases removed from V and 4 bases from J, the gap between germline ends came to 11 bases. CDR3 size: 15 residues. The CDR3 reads CASSIIGDVNEKLFF. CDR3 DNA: TGTGCCAGTAGTATAATAGGGGATGTTAATGAAAAACTGTTTTTT.

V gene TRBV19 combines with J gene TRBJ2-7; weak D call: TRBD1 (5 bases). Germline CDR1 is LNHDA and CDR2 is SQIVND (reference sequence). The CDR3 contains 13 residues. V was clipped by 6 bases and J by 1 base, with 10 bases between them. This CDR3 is CASRGLGSYEQYF. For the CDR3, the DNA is TGTGCCAGTAGGGGGCTGGGATCCTACGAGCAGTACTTC. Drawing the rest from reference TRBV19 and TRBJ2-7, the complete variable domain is DGGITQSPKYLFRKEGQNVTLSCEQNLNHDAMYWYRQDPGQGLRLIYYSQIVNDFQKGDIAEGYSVSREKKESFPLTVTSAQKNPTAFYLCASRGLGSYEQYFGPGTRLTVT.

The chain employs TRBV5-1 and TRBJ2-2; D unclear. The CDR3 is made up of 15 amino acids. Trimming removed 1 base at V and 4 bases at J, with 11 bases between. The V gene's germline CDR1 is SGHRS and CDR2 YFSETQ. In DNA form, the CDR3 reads TGCGCCAGCAGCTTGCACGATCTTTTCACCGGGGAGCTGTTTTTT. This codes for CASSLHDLFTGELFF.